This entry lists 32 T cell receptor beta chains sequenced from one sample in a study of regulatory T cells in long-lasting Graves disease. Arm-PCR of CDR3 regions with iRepertoire HTBI primers generated TCR beta libraries. TCRdb redid the calling of the multiplex PCR reads with MiXCR, one entry per CDR3 protein. The sample lists 440,000 or so distinct CDR3 sequences; more than 12% were seen once. Time point denoted: newly diagnosed GD, antithyroid drugs for less than 3 months. PBMCs provided the RNA from which the TCR library was made. This same sample was also taken into another study, of T cells in Graves' hyperthyroidism and ophthalmopathy.

Source: peripheral blood mononuclear cells (PBMCs), taken at new diagnosis, from a patient treated with antithyroid drugs. The receptor source for this set is a woman aged 30 to 39 with Graves disease.

This clonotype came up many times. The genes are TRBV28 and TRBJ2-7, with D hard to call. CDR3 size: 14 residues. V lost 6 bases to trimming and J lost 12 bases, with 24 bases between them. Germline CDR1 reads MDHEN; CDR2 reads SYDVKM. The CDR3 DNA reads TGTGCCAGCAGCGTATCCGGCTTCGGCCGCCTTTGGTACTTC. This encodes CASSVSGFGRLWYF.

The gene calls are TRBV29-1 and TRBJ2-7, with D hard to call. Trimming cost V 7 bases and J 1 base, with 14 bases left between them. The length of the CDR3 is 13 residues. Germline V gene lookup returns CDR1 SQVTM and CDR2 ANQGSEA. The CDR3 DNA follows: TGCAGCGGTAGCTGGAGTGGATCCTACGAGCAGTACTTC. It codes for CSGSWSGSYEQYF.

The chain employs TRBV4-1 and TRBJ1-1; D is perhaps TRBD1 (6 bases). V lost 4 bases and J lost 4, with 16 bases in between. Germline V lookup: CDR1 MGHRA, CDR2 YSYEKL. The CDR3 contains 15 residues. This CDR3 is CASSRSSVGATEAFF. In DNA form, the CDR3 reads TGCGCCAGCAGCCGAAGCTCGGTGGGGGCCACTGAAGCTTTCTTT.

This clonotype was observed a handful of times. The rearrangement joins TRBV13 to TRBJ2-3; D might be TRBD1 (5 bases). This CDR3 comprises 16 residues. The V end was cut by 3 bases, the J end by 0 bases, with 13 bases between. Germline CDR1 is PRHDT and CDR2 is FYEKMQ (reference sequence). CDR3: CASSFRVPLSTDTQYF. CDR3 DNA: TGTGCCAGCAGCTTCAGGGTCCCCTTAAGCACAGATACGCAGTATTTT.

This clonotype showed up many times. The chain recombines TRBV28 with TRBJ1-1, with D unclear. Between the trimmed V and J ends, which lost 7 bases and 1 base, there was a span of 13 bases. Germline CDR1 MDHEN, CDR2 SYDVKM. The CDR3 consists of 14 residues. CDR3 loop: CASNPLDPNTEAFF. DNA for the CDR3: TGTGCCAGCAACCCTCTAGACCCGAACACTGAAGCTTTCTTT. Full variable domain (rest looked up from reference TRBV28 and TRBJ1-1): DVKVTQSSRYLVKRTGEKVFLECVQDMDHENMFWYRQDPGLGLRLIYFSYDVKMKEKGDIPEGYSVSREKKERFSLILESASTNQTSMYLCASNPLDPNTEAFFGQGTRLTVV.

To note about this clonotype: A much larger clone is a single base away; this may be a read error. The rearrangement uses TRBV3-1 and TRBJ2-1; 7 nucleotides agree with TRBD2. V lost 1 base and J lost 3; bases outside the gene matches: 9. The CDR3 is 17 residues long. Germline lookup yields CDR1 LGHDT and CDR2 YNNKEL (reference sequence). The CDR3 DNA sequence: TGTGCCAGCAGCCAAGTACCGTTAGCGGGTCTCTACAATGAGCAGTTCTTC. Translating it yields CASSQVPLAGLYNEQFF.

This clonotype has ten or more counts. The chain has TRBV4-1 and TRBJ1-1, with D possibly matching TRBD1 (5 bases). CDR1 and CDR2 from the germline V gene are MGHRA and YSYEKL. V was clipped by 4 bases and J by 1 base, with 22 bases between them. CDR3 length: 18 amino acids. CDR3 amino acids: CASSPIVIRGQQNTEAFF. CDR3 DNA sequence: TGCGCCAGCAGCCCCATTGTCATTCGGGGCCAGCAGAACACTGAAGCTTTCTTT.

This clonotype was picked up many times. This chain uses TRBV11-1 with TRBJ2-2; D remains unclear. Trimming left V 1 base short and J 7 bases short, with 13 bases between. CDR3 size: 15 residues. Germline lookup yields CDR1 SGHAT and CDR2 FQDESV (reference sequence). Written as DNA, the CDR3 is TGTGCCAGCAGCTTAGGGGGTTTCGGCGGCGGGGAGCTGTTTTTT. As protein: CASSLGGFGGGELFF.

J is TRBJ1-2 and V is TRBV5-1; 9 bases line up with TRBD1. This CDR3 is 16 amino acids long. J gave up 4 bases and V 2 bases, and 9 bases lay outside the gene matches. CDR1 SGHRS and CDR2 YFSETQ come from the germline V gene. The CDR3 protein is CASSFGRTGASYGYTF. The DNA of the CDR3 is TGCGCCAGCAGCTTTGGAAGGACAGGGGCGTCCTATGGCTACACCTTC.

This clonotype was found many times. The V gene is TRBV11-2, the J gene TRBJ1-1; D is perhaps TRBD1 (6 bases). With 7 bases removed from V and 2 bases from J, the gap between germline ends came to 11 bases. The CDR3 is made up of 13 amino acids. The V gene's germline CDR1 is SGHAT and CDR2 FQNNGV. The chain's CDR3 is CASKPQGNTEAFF. The CDR3 DNA reads TGTGCCAGCAAACCACAGGGAAACACTGAAGCTTTCTTT.

This chain joins TRBV5-1 and TRBJ2-7; D gene unclear. Germline CDR1 SGHRS, CDR2 YFSETQ. The CDR3 has 14 amino acids. V lost 2 bases and J lost 4, with 13 bases in between. The CDR3 sequence: CASSLGFVAYEQYF. The CDR3 DNA follows: TGCGCCAGCAGCTTAGGATTCGTCGCGTACGAGCAGTACTTC.

The chain employs TRBV9 and TRBJ2-3, with D perhaps matching TRBD1 or TRBD2 (5 bases each). V lost 4 bases and J lost 6, with 18 bases in between. Germline CDR1 is SGDLS and CDR2 is YYNGEE. The CDR3 is made up of 15 amino acids. CDR3 in amino acids: CASSRDDGPTDTQYF. CDR3 DNA: TGTGCCAGCAGCCGGGACGACGGACCTACGGATACGCAGTATTTT.

This clonotype was picked up many times. The CDR3 is CSVNRGRNTEAFF. The CDR3, as DNA: TGCAGCGTGAACAGGGGGAGGAACACTGAAGCTTTCTTT. V is TRBV29-1 and J is TRBJ1-1; 8 bases are shared with TRBD1. Germline lookup yields CDR1 SQVTM and CDR2 ANQGSEA. V was pared by 6 bases and J by 1 base, with 4 bases of the junction left unmatched. CDR3 length: 13 amino acids.

This clonotype was seen ten or more times. The CDR3 here is CASSQEFGEASGNTIYF. The CDR3 region has the DNA TGTGCCAGCAGCCAAGAATTTGGGGAGGCCTCTGGAAACACCATATATTTT. V gene TRBV3-1 combines with J gene TRBJ1-3, with unresolved D. Trimming cost V 0 bases and J 0 bases, with 12 bases left between them. The CDR3 spans 17 residues. CDR1 is LGHDT, CDR2 YNNKEL, per germline (reference sequence).

Notes on this clonotype: The CDR3 end shows no conserved phenylalanine or tryptophan, and so a read error is likely. Because the CDR3's place on the DNA is in doubt, the DNA is left out and the CDR3 is given as listed by TCRdb. The V call is TRBV6-2 or TRBV6-3, the J call TRBJ2-7; no DNA check was done on the table's D call, TRBD2. CDR1 and CDR2 from the germline V gene are MNHEY and SVGEGT. The CDR3 has 16 residues if both end residues are counted. The CDR3 is CASTERLSGTSYERYL.

This clonotype appeared a few times. The chain couples TRBV15 to TRBJ1-6, with D unclear. The CDR3 is made up of 18 amino acids. V was clipped by 5 bases and J by 8 bases, with 25 bases between them. Germline V gives CDR1 LNHNV, CDR2 YYDKDF (reference sequence). CDR3 nucleotide sequence: TGTGCCACCAGCCAAATGGCGGGCTTGGCCACCGGGCATTCACCCCTCCACTTT. It yields the protein CATSQMAGLATGHSPLHF.

This clonotype was found once. This chain links TRBV5-1 with TRBJ2-7; 16 bases align to TRBD2. The J segment lost 0 bases and the V segment lost 4 bases, leaving 4 bases of the junction unmatched. The length of the CDR3 is 17 residues. Per the germline V gene, CDR1 is SGHRS and CDR2 is YFSETQ. As DNA, the CDR3 is TGCGCCAGCAGCGGGGGACTAGCGGGAGGGGACTCCTACGAGCAGTACTTC. Translation: CASSGGLAGGDSYEQYF.

The V and J genes are TRBV4-1 and TRBJ1-5; D possibly corresponds to TRBD1 (5 bases). The germline V and J ends were trimmed by 0 bases and 7 bases, with 13 bases remaining between them. The CDR3 is made up of 15 amino acids. CDR1 and CDR2 (germline): MGHRA, YSYEKL. CDR3 residues: CASSQEGQGGQPQHF. The CDR3 DNA is TGCGCCAGCAGCCAAGAGGGGCAGGGCGGCCAGCCCCAGCATTTT.

This clonotype turned up a few times. Here the CDR3 reads CASSPPGYMNTEAFF. In nucleotides, the CDR3 is TGTGCCAGCAGCCCTCCGGGATATATGAACACTGAAGCTTTCTTT. The J gene is TRBJ1-1, the V gene TRBV7-6; D remains ambiguous. V was clipped by 5 bases and J by 0 bases, with 13 bases between them. CDR3 size: 15 residues. Germline V gene lookup returns CDR1 SGHVS and CDR2 FNYEAQ.

This clonotype has ten or more counts. V gene TRBV28 combines with J gene TRBJ2-1; 11 bases are shared with TRBD2. The CDR3 is 14 residues long. The ends lost 6 bases at V and 6 bases at J; junction bases unmatched: 4. CDR1 and CDR2 from the germline V gene are MDHEN and SYDVKM. The CDR3, as DNA: TGTGCCAGCAGCTTAGCGGGGGGGTTCAATGAGCAGTTCTTC. Encoded protein: CASSLAGGFNEQFF.

Only a few counts were recorded for this clonotype. The CDR3 DNA sequence: TGTGCCAGCTCCACGGGGTTATCCCTCGATGAGCAGTTCTTC. Protein product: CASSTGLSLDEQFF. The chain employs TRBV18 and TRBJ2-1; D is perhaps TRBD2 (5 bases). Trimming shortened V by 6 bases and J by 8 bases, and 17 bases separated the two germline ends. This CDR3 region has 14 residues. Germline CDR1 is KGHSH and CDR2 is LQKENI. Full variable domain (rest looked up from reference TRBV18 and TRBJ2-1): NAGVMQNPRHLVRRRGQEARLRCSPMKGHSHVYWYRQLPEEGLKFMVYLQKENIIDESGMPKERFSAEFPKEGPSILRIQQVVRGDSAAYFCASSTGLSLDEQFFGPGTRLTVL.

This clonotype was seen ten or more times. V usage is TRBV12-5 and J usage is TRBJ2-7, with D tentatively TRBD1 (6 bases). The CDR3 sequence is 19 residues long. Trimming removed 4 bases at V and 3 bases at J, with 28 bases between. Germline CDR1 LGHNT, CDR2 FRNRAP. In DNA form, the CDR3 reads TGTGCTAGTGGTTCCAGTGAGAAGGGGACACCACCTGTCCTCTACGAGCAGTACTTC. It translates to CASGSSEKGTPPVLYEQYF.

This clonotype is labeled medium-sized. The chain is built from TRBV6-1 and TRBJ2-1, with a weak D call TRBD1 (6 bases). V gave up 7 bases and J gave up 2 bases, with 12 bases separating them. Germline assignment: CDR1 MNHNS and CDR2 SASEGT. This CDR3 comprises 14 residues. In DNA, the CDR3 is TGTGCCAGCATTTCCCAGGGGCCCTACAATGAGCAGTTCTTC. This codes for CASISQGPYNEQFF.

In its sample, this clonotype was seen many times. The V call is TRBV30, the J call TRBJ2-2; D is tentatively TRBD1 or TRBD2 (5 bases each). There are 17 residues in the CDR3. The V end lost 3 bases, the J end lost 3 bases, and 20 bases lay between the germline ends. CDR1 GTSNPN and CDR2 SVGIG come from the germline V gene (reference sequence). The CDR3 spells CAWRATGPFSHTGELFF. In DNA form, the CDR3 reads TGTGCCTGGAGAGCTACGGGGCCATTTAGTCACACCGGGGAGCTGTTTTTT.

This clonotype occurred many times. The rearrangement uses TRBV12-5 and TRBJ2-5; 9 bases are shared with TRBD2. The CDR3 totals 17 residues. In germline, CDR1 is LGHNT, CDR2 FRNRAP. The V and J ends lost 0 bases and 5 bases, in that order; junction bases with no gene match: 10. CDR3 region: CASGLVPGGRARETQYF. The CDR3 DNA reads TGTGCTAGTGGTTTGGTACCGGGCGGGAGGGCCCGTGAGACCCAGTACTTC.

This chain links TRBV2 with TRBJ1-3; D possibly corresponds to TRBD1 (5 bases). This CDR3 contains 15 residues. V was clipped by 6 bases and J by 1 base, with 13 bases between them. CDR1 is SNHLY, CDR2 FYNNEI, per germline. The CDR3 region has the DNA TGTGCCAGCAGAGACCCAGGGAGTTCTGGAAACACCATATATTTT. The encoded protein is CASRDPGSSGNTIYF. The full variable domain, its missing parts supplied by reference TRBV2 and TRBJ1-3, is EPEVTQTPSHQVTQMGQEVILRCVPISNHLYFYWYRQILGQKVEFLVSFYNNEISEKSEIFDDQFSVERPDGSNFTLKIRSTKLEDSAMYFCASRDPGSSGNTIYFGEGSWLTVV.

This clonotype has at least ten counts. The chain employs TRBV11-2 and TRBJ2-7, with TRBD1 matching over 10 bases. The CDR3 spans 14 residues. Germline assignment: CDR1 SGHAT and CDR2 FQNNGV. The trim removed 5 bases at V and 6 bases at J, leaving 7 bases unmatched. This CDR3 reads CASSLWDRGGEQYF. The CDR3 DNA sequence: TGTGCCAGCAGCCTATGGGACAGGGGCGGCGAGCAGTACTTC.

This clonotype has a count of ten or more. The chain joins TRBV20-1 to TRBJ2-3; 7 bases are shared with TRBD2. CDR1 and CDR2 (germline): DFQATT, SNEGSKA (reference sequence). With 7 bases clipped from V and 3 bases from J, the junction kept 10 bases outside the gene matches. The CDR3 loop spans 14 amino acids. This chain's CDR3 is CSVSPGGFTDTQYF. The CDR3 bases are TGCAGTGTTTCTCCGGGAGGATTTACAGATACGCAGTATTTT.

This clonotype was seen just once. J is TRBJ2-1 and V is TRBV24-1; D is perhaps TRBD1 (7 bases). Germline-derived CDR1 and CDR2 are KGHDR and SFDVKD. The germline V and J ends were trimmed by 5 bases and 4 bases, with 11 bases remaining between them. CDR3 length equals 14 residues. This chain's CDR3 is CATSGAGGYNEQFF. The CDR3 nucleotides are TGTGCCACCAGTGGGGCAGGGGGGTACAATGAGCAGTTCTTC.

The rearrangement links TRBV12-3 or TRBV12-4 to TRBJ2-2, with D perhaps TRBD2 (5 bases). The CDR3 runs 15 residues. Trimming pared 6 bases from V and 3 bases from J, leaving 14 bases between. CDR3 coding DNA: TGTGCCAGCAGACGTATCACTAGTCACACCGGGGAGCTGTTTTTT. This translates into CASRRITSHTGELFF.

This clonotype was seen a few times. The J gene is TRBJ2-6, the V gene TRBV29-1; 8 bases line up with TRBD1. Unmatched junction bases numbered 14, after V lost 8 bases and J lost 2 bases. This CDR3 comprises 17 residues. The germline CDR1 and CDR2 sequences are SQVTM and ANQGSEA. The chain's CDR3 is CSTRRDRKTPGANVLTF. Here the CDR3 DNA reads TGCAGCACGCGACGGGACAGGAAGACTCCTGGGGCCAACGTCCTGACTTTC.

The genes are TRBV5-1 and TRBJ1-2, with no clear D. Germline values: CDR1 SGHRS, CDR2 YFSETQ. V lost 0 bases to trimming and J lost 2 bases, with 14 bases between them. The CDR3 runs 16 residues. The CDR3 nucleotides read TGCGCCAGCAGCTTGGAGGGAGTGGTCCCCAACTATGGCTACACCTTC. Encoded protein: CASSLEGVVPNYGYTF.